Here is one TCR beta chain with its context. These data originate in a study of blood T cell repertoires in COVID-19. The CDR3 length is 15 residues. The trim removed 8 bases at V and 4 bases at J, leaving 14 bases unmatched. Germline CDR1 is SGHDT and CDR2 is YYEEEE. The data were produced by immunoSEQ multiplex PCR, yet TCRdb's version contains in-frame clones alone and is incomplete. The sample carries about 140,000 clones, roughly 80% recorded once. The sequence came from a man between 45 and 60 years old with acute or convalescent COVID-19. The rearrangement links TRBV5-6 to TRBJ2-5; TRBD2 matches at 7 bases. The sample taken for sequencing was peripheral blood. CDR3 loop: CARPFLGLPRETQYF. The CDR3 DNA reads TGTGCCAGACCGTTCCTGGGACTACCGCGAGAGACCCAGTACTTC.